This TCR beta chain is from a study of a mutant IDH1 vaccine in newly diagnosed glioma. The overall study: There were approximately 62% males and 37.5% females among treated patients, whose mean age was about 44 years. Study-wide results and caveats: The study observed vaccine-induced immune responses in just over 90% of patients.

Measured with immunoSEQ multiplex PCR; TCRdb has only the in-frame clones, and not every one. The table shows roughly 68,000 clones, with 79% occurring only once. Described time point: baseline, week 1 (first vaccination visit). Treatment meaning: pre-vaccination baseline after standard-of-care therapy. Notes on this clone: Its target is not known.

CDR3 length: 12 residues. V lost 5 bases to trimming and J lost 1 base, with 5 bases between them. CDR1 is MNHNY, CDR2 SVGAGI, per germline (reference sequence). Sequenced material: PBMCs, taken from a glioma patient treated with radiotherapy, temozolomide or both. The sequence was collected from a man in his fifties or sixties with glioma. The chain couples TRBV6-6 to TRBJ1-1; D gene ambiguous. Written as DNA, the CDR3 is TGTGCCAGCAGTCTCGAGAACACTGAAGCTTTCTTT. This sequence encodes CASSLENTEAFF.